This T cell receptor (beta chain) was documented in a study of regulatory T cells in long-lasting Graves disease. CDR3-region Arm-PCR and iRepertoire HTBI primers produced the TCR beta libraries. TCRdb used MiXCR to reprocess the multiplex PCR reads, holding one entry per CDR3 protein. The data show 540,000 or so distinct CDR3 sequences, with approximately 13% seen just once and over 7.5% held by the top ten. This clonotype came up many times. V shed 1 base and J shed 5 bases, with 3 bases lying between them. Per germline, CDR1 MGHRA and CDR2 YSYEKL. The CDR3 contains 12 residues. Time point here: newly diagnosed GD, antithyroid drugs for less than 3 months. Following extraction of RNA from PBMCs, that RNA was used to make the TCR library. A roughly 10-milliliter sample of peripheral blood was drawn into EDTA tubes. These data also featured in a second study, about T cells in Graves' hyperthyroidism and ophthalmopathy. According to that study: Initially, a first-round RT-PCR of the TCR CDR3 employed the HTBI primer set. Most thyroid-expanded clonotypes above 0.001 were also found in blood.

The starting material was peripheral blood mononuclear cells (PBMCs), obtained at new diagnosis, from a patient treated with antithyroid drugs. This TCR was recovered from a man younger than 40 with Graves disease. The chain carries TRBV4-1 and TRBJ1-5; D gene ambiguous. The CDR3 DNA reads TGCGCCAGCAGCCAAGGCGATCAGCCCCAGCATTTT. It specifies CASSQGDQPQHF.